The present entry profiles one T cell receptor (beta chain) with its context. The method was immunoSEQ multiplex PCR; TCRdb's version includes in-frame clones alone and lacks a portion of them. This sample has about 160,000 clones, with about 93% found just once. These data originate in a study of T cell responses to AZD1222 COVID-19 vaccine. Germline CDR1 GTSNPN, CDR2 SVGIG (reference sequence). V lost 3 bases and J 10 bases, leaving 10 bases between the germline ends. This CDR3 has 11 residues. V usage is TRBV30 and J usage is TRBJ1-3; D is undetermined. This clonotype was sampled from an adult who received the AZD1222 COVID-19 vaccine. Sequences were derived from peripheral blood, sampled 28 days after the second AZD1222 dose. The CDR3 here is CAWSETGTIYF. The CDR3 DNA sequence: TGTGCCTGGAGCGAGACCGGGACCATATATTTT.